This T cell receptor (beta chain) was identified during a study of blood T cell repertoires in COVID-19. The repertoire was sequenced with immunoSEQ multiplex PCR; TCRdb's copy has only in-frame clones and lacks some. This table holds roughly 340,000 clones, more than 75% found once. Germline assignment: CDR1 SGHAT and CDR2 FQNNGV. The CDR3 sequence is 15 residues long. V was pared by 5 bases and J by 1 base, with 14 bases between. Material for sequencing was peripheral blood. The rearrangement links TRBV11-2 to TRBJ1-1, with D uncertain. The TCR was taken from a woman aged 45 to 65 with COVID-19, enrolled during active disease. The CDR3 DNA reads TGTGCCAGCAGCCCCCAGTTTCGCTCGAACACTGAAGCTTTCTTT. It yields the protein CASSPQFRSNTEAFF.